One sample yielded the 10 T cell receptor beta chains listed below, sequenced in a study of CD8 T cells in ankylosing spondylitis. TCRdb re-derived calls from the 5' RACE reads in MiXCR, one entry per CDR3 protein. This table has a few hundred thousand distinct CDR3 sequences, roughly a quarter appearing once. The sequencing sample was made of blood, either unsorted or a sorted T cell fraction (not recorded which). All receptors come from a male donor with ankylosing spondylitis or in good health (not recorded which).

The chain employs TRBV29-1 and TRBJ2-1, with 8 bases matching TRBD2. Germline assignment: CDR1 SQVTM and CDR2 ANQGSEA. With V trimmed by 6 bases and J by 4 bases, 8 bases remained unmatched. This CDR3 region has 14 residues. CDR3 residues: CSVRTGGPYNEQFF. The CDR3 nucleotides read TGCAGCGTGCGCACGGGGGGGCCGTACAATGAGCAGTTCTTC.

The chain employs TRBV12-3 or TRBV12-4 and TRBJ2-7; no definite D call. This CDR3 comprises 13 residues. Trimming took off 0 bases at V and 9 bases at J, with 12 bases between the two ends. Written as DNA, the CDR3 is TGTGCCAGCAGTTTAGCGCTCTCAGAGTGGCAGTACTTC. Translating it yields CASSLALSEWQYF.

This clonotype was detected a few times. The chain has TRBV12-3 or TRBV12-4 and TRBJ1-5; TRBD1 agrees at 7 bases. After removal of 5 bases from V and 4 bases from J, the junction contained 8 bases not matched to a gene. CDR3 length: 15 residues. The CDR3 here is CASSLGDSRNQPQHF. The CDR3 nucleotides read TGTGCCAGCAGTCTTGGGGACAGTCGAAATCAGCCCCAGCATTTT.

The CDR3 nucleotides are TGTGCCAGCAGCTTAGAGGGTTACGGGAACACTGAAGCTTTCTTT. This gives the protein CASSLEGYGNTEAFF. The V gene is TRBV11-2, the J gene TRBJ1-1; unclear D gene. The CDR3 covers 15 residues. Germline V gene lookup returns CDR1 SGHAT and CDR2 FQNNGV. V lost 0 bases and J lost 1, with 9 bases in between.

The chain is built from TRBV27 and TRBJ1-1, with 9 bases that match TRBD1. In germline, CDR1 is MNHEY, CDR2 SMNVEV (reference sequence). The CDR3 is made up of 13 amino acids. V lost 3 bases to trimming and J lost 9 bases; unmatched junction nucleotides: 5. The CDR3 loop is CASSFRDRVKAFF. The CDR3 DNA follows: TGTGCCAGCAGTTTCCGGGACAGGGTTAAAGCTTTCTTT.

This clonotype has just a few counts. The chain employs TRBV29-1 and TRBJ2-3; TRBD1 matches at 9 bases. Germline trimming cut 5 bases from V and 2 bases from J; bases unmatched to any gene: 8. Per the germline V gene, CDR1 is SQVTM and CDR2 is ANQGSEA. This CDR3 has 15 residues. CDR3 region: CSVQGDRASTDTQYF. CDR3 sequence (DNA): TGCAGCGTTCAAGGGGACAGGGCTTCCACAGATACGCAGTATTTT.

For the CDR3, the DNA is TGCGCCAGCAGCCGAGGGGACAGGGGATTCTTCTTC. It specifies CASSRGDRGFFF. This chain connects TRBV4-1 to TRBJ2-1, with 10 bases that match TRBD1. J lost 16 bases, V lost 4 bases, and 7 bases had no gene match. The germline V gene has CDR1 MGHRA and CDR2 YSYEKL. There are 12 residues in the CDR3.

This clonotype was seen more than once but under ten times. The chain has TRBV30 and TRBJ2-2; no clear D gene. The CDR3 runs to 14 residues. The germline V gene encodes CDR1 GTSNPN and CDR2 SVGIG (reference sequence). V lost 3 bases, J lost 0 bases, and 8 bases lay in between. The CDR3 nucleotides are TGTGCCTGGAGCCTAAATTCGAACACCGGGGAGCTGTTTTTT. Translated: CAWSLNSNTGELFF.

There are a few counts of this clonotype. The CDR3 spells CSASRRVEGDTQYF. As DNA, the CDR3 is TGCAGTGCTAGTAGGCGCGTGGAAGGAGATACGCAGTATTTT. This chain links TRBV20-1 with TRBJ2-3; unclear D gene. This CDR3 contains 14 residues. Germline loops: CDR1 DFQATT, CDR2 SNEGSKA (reference sequence). V lost 3 bases and J 5 bases, leaving 15 bases between the germline ends.

The rearrangement joins TRBV15 to TRBJ2-5; D unclear. The CDR3 has 15 amino acids. Trimming removed 0 bases at V and 4 bases at J, with 12 bases between. Germline loops: CDR1 LNHNV, CDR2 YYDKDF (reference sequence). The CDR3 DNA reads TGTGCCACCAGCAGAGAGGCTAGGTGGGGAGAGACCCAGTACTTC. It yields the protein CATSREARWGETQYF.